This T cell receptor beta chain was identified during a study of T-cell memory formation after mild COVID-19. The wider study: TCR clusters mostly belonged to single donors.

A word on this clonotype: Its cognate antigen is unknown.

The CDR3 spans 11 residues. Trimming removed 9 bases from V and 10 bases from J, with 13 bases in between. The germline V gene has CDR1 MNHEY and CDR2 SVGAGI. Points from the study as a whole: Shrinking CD4+ clones were chiefly CM and EM; CD8+ ones were chiefly EMRA.

TCRdb called the 5' RACE reads again in MiXCR, with one record for every CDR3 protein. The repertoire holds about 400,000 distinct CDR3 sequences, with 15% to 20% as singletons. This receptor was obtained from a man aged 18-30 years who had mild COVID-19 (a few samples of this study predate the infection). Cell type and time point are not known. The chain joins TRBV6-5 to TRBJ2-1; no reliable D call. The source material was PBMCs or a T cell subset sorted from them (not recorded which). The CDR3 sequence is CASASAFEQFF. The CDR3 DNA follows: TGTGCCAGTGCCTCGGCCTTCGAGCAGTTCTTC.